This T cell receptor (beta chain) was found in a study of blood T cell repertoires in COVID-19. Study information: Researchers got acute and convalescent COVID-19 samples from the United States, Italy and Spain.

V was trimmed by 0 bases and J by 5 bases, leaving 17 bases between them. The CDR3 totals 17 residues. Germline CDR1 and CDR2: LGHNA and YNFKEQ. As originally analysed: The authors estimated nucleated cell counts from reference gene primer amplification. The assay was immunoSEQ multiplex PCR, and TCRdb's table has in-frame clones only and misses some. V, J and clone size are those of that table, while D and trimming were read from the DNA. The sample holds more than 200,000 clones; roughly 86% are singletons and the top ten take roughly 4%. The sequence was collected from a woman in her 30s with acute COVID-19. The chain uses TRBV4-2 and TRBJ2-1; D unresolved. Sequenced: PBMCs or T cells enriched from blood (not recorded which). The CDR3 bases are TGTGCCAGCAGCCAAGAAGGAGAGTATTTCCTAGACAATGAGCAGTTCTTC. Translated, it gives CASSQEGEYFLDNEQFF.